These 30 T cell receptor beta chains were sequenced from one sample in a study of CD8+ T cells in alopecia areata. RNA extraction was followed by reverse transcription into cDNA, which acted as the sequencing template. Assay: immunoSEQ multiplex PCR; the TCRdb copy retains only in-frame clones and omits some. The sample holds under 250,000 clones; 50% to 60% are singletons and the top ten take over 0.4%. The source material was CD4+ T cells sorted from blood, sampled at week 0. The receptors here all came from a human donor with alopecia areata.

This chain links TRBV5-1 with TRBJ2-2; D remains ambiguous. Germline assignment: CDR1 SGHRS and CDR2 YFSETQ. This CDR3 is 13 amino acids long. With 3 bases removed from V and 6 bases from J, the gap between germline ends came to 9 bases. The CDR3 region has the DNA TGCGCCAGCAGCTCGACTCTGGCCGGGGAGCTGTTTTTT. It specifies CASSSTLAGELFF.

This chain uses TRBV7-8 with TRBJ2-5; 11 bases match TRBD2. Trimming cost V 3 bases and J 6 bases; bases outside gene matches: 9. This CDR3 contains 16 residues. CDR1 and CDR2 (germline): SGHVS, FQNEAQ. CDR3 coding DNA: TGTGCCAGCAGCTTCGGGACTAGCGGTATGGGACAGACCCAGTACTTC. Amino acid sequence: CASSFGTSGMGQTQYF. The entire variable domain, with the rest obtained from reference TRBV7-8 and TRBJ2-5, is as follows: GAGVSQSPRYKVAKRGQDVALRCDPISGHVSLFWYQQALGQGPEFLTYFQNEAQLDKSGLPSDRFFAERPEGSVSTLKIQRTQQEDSAVYLCASSFGTSGMGQTQYFGPGTRLLVL.

The chain links TRBV14 to TRBJ2-1; D uncertain. CDR3 size: 14 residues. CDR1 is SGHDN and CDR2 is FVKESK in the germline V gene. V lost 4 bases, J lost 7 bases, and 14 bases lay in between. The CDR3 here is CASSRVLPWNEQFF. The CDR3 coding sequence is TGTGCCAGCAGCCGCGTCCTCCCCTGGAATGAGCAGTTCTTC.

The genes are TRBV21-1 and TRBJ1-6; no check of the table's D call, TRBD1, against the DNA was made. TRBV21-1 is a pseudogene locus. The CDR3 is made up of 14 amino acids. CDR3 in amino acids: CASSIGQGGSPLHF. Written as DNA, the CDR3 is TGTGCCAGCAGCATTGGACAGGGCGGATCACCCCTCCACTTT.

The gene calls are TRBV7-9 and TRBJ1-2; a possible D gene is TRBD1 (5 bases). The length of the CDR3 is 13 residues. Germline CDR1 and CDR2: SEHNR and FQNEAQ (reference sequence). With 1 base removed from V and 8 bases from J, the gap between germline ends came to 11 bases. CDR3 coding DNA: TGTGCCAGCAGCTTAGTACAGGCTGGAGGCTACACCTTC. As protein: CASSLVQAGGYTF.

This clone was found a few times. The chain couples TRBV30 to TRBJ2-3; the D is unclear. V dropped 3 bases and J dropped 2 bases, with 6 bases sitting between them. The CDR3 contains 12 residues. Per germline, CDR1 GTSNPN and CDR2 SVGIG (reference sequence). The CDR3 DNA reads TGTGCCTGGAGGGTCACCACAGATACGCAGTATTTT. It is translated as CAWRVTTDTQYF.

The rearrangement joins TRBV5-1 to TRBJ2-5; 7 bases map to TRBD2. Looked up from germline, CDR1 is SGHRS and CDR2 is YFSETQ. The CDR3 consists of 14 residues. The V and J ends lost 0 bases and 7 bases, in that order; junction bases with no gene match: 6. The CDR3 region is CASSLAESGVTQYF. CDR3 bases: TGCGCCAGCAGCTTGGCCGAAAGCGGGGTGACCCAGTACTTC.

J is TRBJ1-5 and V is TRBV30; D is ambiguous. The CDR3 contains 12 residues. Germline CDR1 GTSNPN, CDR2 SVGIG (reference sequence). V lost 0 bases and J lost 6, with 6 bases in between. CDR3 nucleotide sequence: TGTGCCTGGAGTGTAAACAGTCAGCCCCAGCATTTT. It translates to CAWSVNSQPQHF. The entire variable domain, with the rest obtained from reference TRBV30 and TRBJ1-5, is as follows: SQTIHQWPATLVQPVGSPLSLECTVEGTSNPNLYWYRQAAGRGLQLLFYSVGIGQISSEVPQNLSASRPQDRQFILSSKKLLLSDSGFYLCAWSVNSQPQHFGDGTRLSIL.

The V call is TRBV27, the J call TRBJ2-7; D may be TRBD1 or TRBD2 (5 bases each). CDR3 length: 13 residues. Germline assignment: CDR1 MNHEY and CDR2 SMNVEV (reference sequence). V lost 6 bases and J 2 bases, leaving 11 bases between the germline ends. CDR3 loop: CASSRDGAYEQYF. The CDR3 bases are TGTGCCAGCAGCCGGGACGGGGCCTACGAGCAGTACTTC.

V is TRBV29-1 and J is TRBJ1-1, with D possibly matching TRBD1 (5 bases). With 6 bases removed from V and 1 base from J, the gap between germline ends came to 15 bases. Per germline, CDR1 SQVTM and CDR2 ANQGSEA. This CDR3 has 14 amino acids. The CDR3 region is CSVSARQSNTEAFF. The CDR3 bases are TGCAGCGTGTCAGCCCGACAGTCGAACACTGAAGCTTTCTTT.

This clone turned up a few times. The chain joins TRBV5-1 to TRBJ2-7; D is possibly TRBD1 (6 bases). The CDR3 spans 17 residues. Trimming shortened V by 0 bases and J by 0 bases, and 16 bases separated the two germline ends. In germline, CDR1 is SGHRS, CDR2 YFSETQ. The CDR3 region is CASSLASDRRLSYEQYF. In nucleotides, the CDR3 is TGCGCCAGCAGCTTGGCCTCAGACAGGCGACTCTCCTACGAGCAGTACTTC.

V is TRBV5-1 and J is TRBJ2-3; D perhaps matches TRBD1 (5 bases). The CDR3 extends over 17 amino acids. CDR1 and CDR2 from the germline V gene are SGHRS and YFSETQ. V shed 0 bases and J shed 4 bases, with 18 bases lying between them. The CDR3 nucleotides read TGCGCCAGCAGCTTGGTCCAGGGTAACGTGATCGCAGATACGCAGTATTTT. This sequence encodes CASSLVQGNVIADTQYF.

The gene calls are TRBV10-3 and TRBJ2-7; D is undetermined. Germline V gene lookup returns CDR1 ENHRY and CDR2 SYGVKD. This CDR3 has 14 residues. V dropped 0 bases and J dropped 2 bases, with 8 bases sitting between them. CDR3 coding DNA: TGTGCCATCAGTGAGTCGAGAACGACCTACGAGCAGTACTTC. Translating gives CAISESRTTYEQYF.

Here the CDR3 reads CSAGRLAGNTGELFF. Here the CDR3 DNA reads TGCAGCGCTGGCCGGCTAGCGGGAAACACCGGGGAGCTGTTTTTT. This chain joins TRBV29-1 and TRBJ2-2; 9 bases are shared with TRBD2. With V trimmed by 7 bases and J by 2 bases, 8 bases remained unmatched. Germline lookup yields CDR1 SQVTM and CDR2 ANQGSEA. The CDR3 extends over 15 amino acids.

This clone appeared a few times. This rearrangement joins TRBV9 to TRBJ1-3, with D unclear. CDR1 is SGDLS and CDR2 is YYNGEE in the germline V gene. V was clipped by 0 bases and J by 0 bases, with 7 bases between them. There are 15 residues in the CDR3. CDR3 sequence: CASSVEGSSGNTIYF. CDR3 DNA: TGTGCCAGCAGCGTAGAAGGGAGCTCTGGAAACACCATATATTTT.

This clone has only a few counts. The chain recombines TRBV19 with TRBJ2-1; D not certain. From germline, CDR1 is LNHDA and CDR2 SQIVND (reference sequence). This CDR3 has 14 amino acids. V was clipped by 4 bases and J by 8 bases, with 15 bases between them. The CDR3 coding sequence is TGTGCCAGTAGTACACCTAGGAGCATCGATGAGCAGTTCTTC. Translation gives CASSTPRSIDEQFF.

V gene TRBV30 combines with J gene TRBJ1-2; possibly TRBD1 for D (5 bases). The germline V gene has CDR1 GTSNPN and CDR2 SVGIG (reference sequence). V gave up 0 bases and J gave up 4 bases, with 18 bases separating them. The CDR3 loop spans 16 amino acids. The CDR3, as DNA: TGTGCCTGGAGTGTAAGGTGGCAGGGAGTTTCCTATGGCTACACCTTC. It is translated as CAWSVRWQGVSYGYTF.

This clone was recorded a few times. This chain uses TRBV18 with TRBJ1-2; D may be TRBD1 (5 bases). Germline V CDR1 and CDR2: KGHSH, LQKENI. The CDR3 is made up of 15 amino acids. Between the trimmed V and J ends, which lost 3 bases and 4 bases, there was a span of 15 bases. The CDR3 DNA sequence: TGTGCCAGCTCACCCCCTGGAGGGGCCGGCTATGGCTACACCTTC. It specifies CASSPPGGAGYGYTF.

The chain links TRBV5-1 to TRBJ2-3, with D maybe TRBD1 (6 bases). There are 14 residues in the CDR3. V shed 5 bases and J shed 3 bases, with 13 bases lying between them. The germline gives CDR1 SGHRS, CDR2 YFSETQ. The CDR3 nucleotides read TGCGCCAGCAGTCGCCAGGGGACGACAGATACGCAGTATTTT. It specifies CASSRQGTTDTQYF.

V gene TRBV29-1 combines with J gene TRBJ2-4; TRBD1 matches at 9 bases. The CDR3 runs 16 residues. Trimming cost V 6 bases and J 0 bases; bases outside gene matches: 9. Germline V gene sequence: CDR1 SQVTM, CDR2 ANQGSEA. Here the CDR3 reads CSVEGQGGIAKNIQYF. As DNA, the CDR3 is TGCAGCGTGGAGGGACAGGGCGGAATAGCCAAAAACATTCAGTACTTC.

The chain couples TRBV27 to TRBJ1-2, with no clear D. Trimming pared 1 base from V and 2 bases from J, leaving 11 bases between. The V gene's germline CDR1 is MNHEY and CDR2 SMNVEV (reference sequence). The CDR3 has 15 amino acids. CDR3 in amino acids: CASSLFPGQNYGYTF. The CDR3 DNA reads TGTGCCAGCAGTTTATTTCCAGGTCAGAACTATGGCTACACCTTC.

The rearrangement joins TRBV27 to TRBJ2-7; perhaps D is TRBD1 or TRBD2 (5 bases each). CDR1 and CDR2 from the germline V gene are MNHEY and SMNVEV (reference sequence). There are 15 residues in the CDR3. Trimming took 2 bases from V and 6 from J, leaving 17 bases between them. The CDR3: CASSLDGTGLSEQYF. The CDR3 DNA follows: TGTGCCAGCAGTTTAGACGGAACAGGACTTAGCGAGCAGTACTTC.

The chain uses TRBV29-1 and TRBJ2-2, with unresolved D. Trimming pared 4 bases from V and 1 base from J, leaving 7 bases between. The germline V gene encodes CDR1 SQVTM and CDR2 ANQGSEA. CDR3 length: 13 amino acids. CDR3 sequence (DNA): TGCAGCGTTGCCCGACGGAACACCGGGGAGCTGTTTTTT. It is translated as CSVARRNTGELFF.

This clone was detected a few times. V usage is TRBV29-1 and J usage is TRBJ1-2; weak D call: TRBD1 (5 bases). Per the germline V gene, CDR1 is SQVTM and CDR2 is ANQGSEA. Trimming shortened V by 4 bases and J by 8 bases, and 14 bases separated the two germline ends. This CDR3 spans 12 amino acids. CDR3 in DNA: TGCAGCGTTGGACAGAAGGTTGACGGCTACACCTTC. This translates into CSVGQKVDGYTF.

The chain has TRBV4-1 and TRBJ2-3; tentatively, D is TRBD2 (6 bases). The germline gives CDR1 MGHRA, CDR2 YSYEKL. The V and J ends lost 3 bases and 5 bases respectively, with 9 bases between them. CDR3 length equals 13 residues. CDR3: CASSHPGGDTQYF. CDR3 DNA sequence: TGCGCCAGCAGCCACCCCGGGGGAGATACGCAGTATTTT.

V and J are TRBV25-1 and TRBJ2-7, with a possible D match to TRBD1 (6 bases). The CDR3 has 13 amino acids. V lost 5 bases and J 0 bases, leaving 8 bases between the germline ends. Germline V gives CDR1 MGHDK, CDR2 SYGVNS. CDR3: CASSQTGSYEQYF. The CDR3 nucleotides are TGTGCCAGCAGTCAGACAGGCTCCTACGAGCAGTACTTC.

This clone was seen just once. This chain connects TRBV7-9 to TRBJ1-1, with TRBD1 as a possible D gene (5 bases). The CDR3 runs 12 residues. V lost 5 bases, J lost 7 bases, and 11 bases lay in between. Germline CDR1 SEHNR, CDR2 FQNEAQ (reference sequence). This chain's CDR3 is CASSTYRGEAFF. CDR3 nucleotide sequence: TGTGCCAGCAGCACATATAGGGGTGAAGCTTTCTTT. The variable domain in full, completed from reference TRBV7-9 and TRBJ1-1, reads DTGVSQNPRHKITKRGQNVTFRCDPISEHNRLYWYRQTLGQGPEFLTYFQNEAQLEKSRLLSDRFSAERPKGSFSTLEIQRTEQGDSAMYLCASSTYRGEAFFGQGTRLTVV.

The V call is TRBV7-9, the J call TRBJ1-2; D uncertain. This CDR3 comprises 11 residues. Germline CDR1 and CDR2: SEHNR and FQNEAQ (reference sequence). V lost 5 bases to trimming and J lost 8 bases, with 9 bases between them. This CDR3 is CASSLRGGYTF. The CDR3 DNA sequence: TGTGCCAGCAGCCTACGCGGGGGCTACACCTTC. The whole variable domain, filled in from reference TRBV7-9 and TRBJ1-2, reads DTGVSQNPRHKITKRGQNVTFRCDPISEHNRLYWYRQTLGQGPEFLTYFQNEAQLEKSRLLSDRFSAERPKGSFSTLEIQRTEQGDSAMYLCASSLRGGYTFGSGTRLTVV.

A few counts support this clone. The chain couples TRBV2 to TRBJ2-1; D is uncertain. Germline V lookup: CDR1 SNHLY, CDR2 FYNNEI. This CDR3 region has 13 residues. Trimming pared 5 bases from V and 4 bases from J, leaving 9 bases between. In DNA, the CDR3 is TGTGCCAGCAGTAAGCAGAGATACAATGAGCAGTTCTTC. This translates into CASSKQRYNEQFF.

The chain joins TRBV29-1 to TRBJ1-1; 8 bases fit TRBD1. This CDR3 has 13 residues. Germline V lookup: CDR1 SQVTM, CDR2 ANQGSEA. Trimming at V came to 7 bases and at J to 4 bases, leaving 8 bases not matched to a gene. CDR3 sequence reads: CSARMTGVTEAFF. CDR3 sequence (DNA): TGCAGCGCCAGGATGACAGGGGTCACTGAAGCTTTCTTT.